This T cell receptor beta chain came from a study of siplizumab effects on memory and regulatory T cells. Study-wide findings and caveats: Where siplizumab was present, mappable alloreactive CD4+ clones averaged 68.8% Treg-derived, compared with more than 25% in controls.

About this clone itself: Its matching antigen is unknown.

Per sample, 95,000 to 100,000 TCR templates underwent assay. Method: immunoSEQ multiplex PCR; TCRdb's copy keeps in-frame clones and lacks some. The sample yields around 77,000 clones, about 90% seen once. CDR1 SGHTA and CDR2 FQGNSA come from the germline V gene. The length of the CDR3 is 16 residues. V trimming: 7 bases; J trimming: 4 bases; junction bases outside the gene matches: 13. The sequence came from a human donor in good health. The rearrangement links TRBV7-2 to TRBJ2-7, with 10 nucleotides matching TRBD1. What was sequenced was CD8+ T cells sorted from blood. The CDR3 sequence: CASNGTGASFLYEQYF. In DNA, the CDR3 is TGTGCCAGCAACGGGACAGGGGCTTCCTTCCTTTACGAGCAGTACTTC.